Below, 20 T cell receptor beta chains from the same sample are listed, as sequenced in a study of shared clonotypes between healthy human individuals. Profiling relied on immunoSEQ multiplex PCR, and the TCRdb table lists in-frame clones only, not all of them. This table holds some 2,000,000 clones, roughly 94% found once. Positively selected for CCR7, the CD45RO-negative cells used as naive CD8 cells excluded terminally differentiated effector memory CD45RA+ cells. The sequencing sample was made of naive CD8+ T cells sorted from blood. These receptor sequences come from a man between 18 and 29 years old in good health.

The chain employs TRBV27 and TRBJ2-5; no clear D gene. The germline V gene has CDR1 MNHEY and CDR2 SMNVEV (reference sequence). Trimming left V 2 bases short and J 4 bases short, with 8 bases between. This CDR3 region has 13 residues. Written as DNA, the CDR3 is TGTGCCAGCAGTTTAGGGTGGATAGAGACCCAGTACTTC. It is translated as CASSLGWIETQYF.

Here the CDR3 DNA reads TGCAGCGCCGGGCCCTACTACAATGAGCAGTTCTTC. Its translation is CSAGPYYNEQFF. The J gene is TRBJ2-1, the V gene TRBV29-1; D unclear. The CDR3 length is 12 residues. Germline values: CDR1 SQVTM, CDR2 ANQGSEA. Trimming shortened V by 7 bases and J by 3 bases, and 10 bases separated the two germline ends.

The V call is TRBV7-9, the J call TRBJ2-1; D unclear. CDR1 SEHNR and CDR2 FQNEAQ come from the germline V gene (reference sequence). Trimming shortened V by 5 bases and J by 10 bases, and 18 bases separated the two germline ends. CDR3 size: 14 residues. CDR3 sequence reads: CASSPSPVGEEQFF. The CDR3 nucleotides read TGTGCCAGCAGCCCTAGTCCTGTTGGGGAAGAGCAGTTCTTC.

J is TRBJ2-7 and V is TRBV4-3, with 7 bases identical to TRBD1. CDR1 and CDR2 from the germline V gene are LGHNA and YSLEER. Unmatched junction bases numbered 8, after V lost 0 bases and J lost 3 bases. CDR3 length equals 16 residues. The CDR3 here is CASSQDVGRQGYEQYF. The DNA for the CDR3 is TGCGCCAGCAGCCAAGACGTTGGGAGACAGGGCTACGAGCAGTACTTC.

Remarks on this clone: The sample has other DNA sequences that encode this CDR3 too. The J gene is TRBJ2-7, the V gene TRBV7-9; no clear D. The CDR3 loop spans 14 amino acids. Trimming took 3 bases from V and 0 from J, leaving 9 bases between them. Germline values: CDR1 SEHNR, CDR2 FQNEAQ (reference sequence). The CDR3 bases are TGTGCCAGCAGCTTTTCAGAGAGCTCCTACGAGCAGTACTTC. Its translation is CASSFSESSYEQYF.

The rearrangement uses TRBV2 and TRBJ1-5; D gene uncertain. The germline V and J ends were trimmed by 6 bases and 2 bases, with 11 bases remaining between them. Germline CDR1 SNHLY, CDR2 FYNNEI. CDR3 length equals 14 residues. For the CDR3, the DNA is TGTGCCAGCAGCGGAGGAAATGGCAATCAGCCCCAGCATTTT. Translation: CASSGGNGNQPQHF.

The rearrangement uses TRBV29-1 and TRBJ1-3; D gene uncertain. This CDR3 spans 12 amino acids. Germline V gene data show CDR1 as SQVTM and CDR2 as ANQGSEA. V lost 0 bases and J 6 bases, leaving 6 bases between the germline ends. The DNA of the CDR3 is TGCAGCGTTGAAGATATTGAAAACACCATATATTTT. Translating it yields CSVEDIENTIYF.

The V and J genes are TRBV28 and TRBJ2-2; D tentatively reads TRBD1 or TRBD2 (5 bases each). The CDR3 spans 14 residues. Trimming shortened V by 7 bases and J by 7 bases, and 16 bases separated the two germline ends. Germline CDR1 reads MDHEN; CDR2 reads SYDVKM. CDR3: CASTILGDGGELFF. The DNA of the CDR3 is TGTGCCAGCACCATCTTGGGGGATGGCGGGGAGCTGTTTTTT.

This clone was observed a single time. The chain joins TRBV19 to TRBJ1-5; D call uncertain. The CDR3 is made up of 16 amino acids. Germline assignment: CDR1 LNHDA and CDR2 SQIVND (reference sequence). Trimming took off 2 bases at V and 3 bases at J, with 14 bases between the two ends. The DNA of the CDR3 is TGTGCCAGTAGTATACCCATCGGACTTATCAATCAGCCCCAGCATTTT. Its translation: CASSIPIGLINQPQHF.

The chain is built from TRBV6-5 and TRBJ2-5; weak D call: TRBD1 (6 bases). Trimming took off 5 bases at V and 4 bases at J, with 14 bases between the two ends. CDR1 MNHEY and CDR2 SVGAGI come from the germline V gene. The CDR3 sequence is 14 residues long. The CDR3 bases are TGTGCCAGCAGTAACCTGGGCAGGGGAGAGACCCAGTACTTC. Translating gives CASSNLGRGETQYF.

The V gene is TRBV28, the J gene TRBJ2-2; unclear D gene. V gave up 3 bases and J gave up 3 bases, with 11 bases separating them. This CDR3 spans 15 amino acids. The germline CDR1 and CDR2 sequences are MDHEN and SYDVKM. The CDR3 region is CASSFVQEDTGELFF. CDR3 nucleotide sequence: TGTGCCAGCAGTTTTGTCCAGGAAGACACCGGGGAGCTGTTTTTT.

This chain links TRBV28 with TRBJ1-1; D uncertain. V was trimmed by 4 bases and J by 3 bases, leaving 15 bases between them. The CDR3 totals 15 residues. Germline CDR1 and CDR2: MDHEN and SYDVKM. The DNA for the CDR3 is TGTGCCAGCAGTTATGGCGGGGATGGGTACACTGAAGCTTTCTTT. This gives the protein CASSYGGDGYTEAFF.

The chain carries TRBV10-3 and TRBJ1-1; D not certain. The germline CDR1 and CDR2 sequences are ENHRY and SYGVKD. The CDR3 has 12 residues. V lost 8 bases and J lost 1, with 8 bases in between. As DNA, the CDR3 is TGTGCCATCCTGCGGGAGAACACTGAAGCTTTCTTT. This sequence encodes CAILRENTEAFF.

The V and J genes are TRBV10-1 and TRBJ2-2, with 12 bases identical to TRBD1. CDR1 WNHNN and CDR2 SYGVQD come from the germline V gene (reference sequence). This CDR3 has 20 residues. The V and J ends lost 3 bases and 6 bases, in that order; junction bases with no gene match: 17. CDR3 in amino acids: CASSDTGQGALQGLAGELFF. Written as DNA, the CDR3 is TGCGCCAGCAGTGACACGGGACAGGGGGCGCTTCAGGGCTTGGCCGGGGAGCTGTTTTTT.

The chain is built from TRBV7-2 and TRBJ2-7, with 16 bases identical to TRBD2. The J segment lost 6 bases and the V segment lost 4 bases, leaving 6 bases of the junction unmatched. The CDR3 length is 16 residues. CDR1 SGHTA and CDR2 FQGNSA come from the germline V gene. CDR3 DNA sequence: TGTGCCAGCAGCTACGGGACTAGCGGGGGGGCGTTCGAGCAGTACTTC. Translation: CASSYGTSGGAFEQYF.

The chain links TRBV5-4 to TRBJ2-5; D is perhaps TRBD1 (5 bases). Trimming took off 4 bases at V and 5 bases at J, with 12 bases between the two ends. The CDR3 spans 13 residues. Germline V gives CDR1 SGHNT, CDR2 YYREEE (reference sequence). This CDR3 is CASSPTVVETQYF. In DNA form, the CDR3 reads TGTGCCAGCAGCCCGACAGTTGTGGAGACCCAGTACTTC.

This rearrangement joins TRBV28 to TRBJ1-4; TRBD1 is a possible D gene (5 bases). Trimming left V 7 bases short and J 0 bases short, with 15 bases between. The CDR3 has 16 residues. Germline loops: CDR1 MDHEN, CDR2 SYDVKM. In DNA, the CDR3 is TGTGCCAGCATCGGGCAGGGTGAGACAACTAATGAAAAACTGTTTTTT. Its translation is CASIGQGETTNEKLFF.

This sequence joins TRBV27 and TRBJ1-2; D gene ambiguous. The CDR3 is made up of 15 amino acids. CDR1 and CDR2 from the germline V gene are MNHEY and SMNVEV (reference sequence). V was clipped by 5 bases and J by 1 base, with 14 bases between them. The CDR3 DNA sequence: TGTGCCAGCAGTCTAAATCACTTCCTTAACTATGGCTACACCTTC. Encoded protein: CASSLNHFLNYGYTF.

Details on this clone: Different DNA sequences within this sample yield the same CDR3. The chain joins TRBV18 to TRBJ2-3, with 7 bases lining up with TRBD2. There are 15 residues in the CDR3. Germline V gene lookup returns CDR1 KGHSH and CDR2 LQKENI. V lost 3 bases and J lost 0; bases outside the gene matches: 3. CDR3 nucleotides: TGTGCCAGCTCACCCTCGGGGGGTAGCACAGATACGCAGTATTTT. The encoded protein is CASSPSGGSTDTQYF.

This clone came up once. This chain uses TRBV7-3 with TRBJ2-1; D not resolved. With 8 bases removed from V and 6 bases from J, the gap between germline ends came to 11 bases. The CDR3 is 12 residues long. Germline CDR1 is SGHTA and CDR2 is FQGTGA. Here the CDR3 reads CASGYSVNEQFF. CDR3 nucleotide sequence: TGTGCCAGCGGATACTCGGTCAATGAGCAGTTCTTC.